The 32 T cell receptor beta chains listed next were all sequenced from one sample in a study of T-cell reconstitution after alpha-beta-depleted transplantation in children. A library of TCRbeta sequences, prepared with unique molecular identifiers, was generated. TCRdb re-called the PCR reads with MiXCR, one entry per CDR3 protein. The table shows 490,000 or so distinct CDR3 sequences, with roughly 10% occurring only once. The material was PBMCs, obtained before TCRalphabeta/CD19-depleted stem cell transplant. The source of these receptors is a child between 2 and 9 years old with inherited bone marrow failure, due to receive a stem cell transplant.

At least ten counts were recorded for this clonotype. The CDR3 sequence: CAWRRGYTEAFF. CDR3 bases: TGTGCCTGGAGAAGGGGGTACACTGAAGCTTTCTTT. This chain connects TRBV30 to TRBJ1-1; weak D call: TRBD1 (6 bases). The CDR3 has 12 amino acids. Germline V gene lookup returns CDR1 GTSNPN and CDR2 SVGIG (reference sequence). Trimming stripped 3 bases from V and 3 bases from J, with 8 bases between.

The J gene is TRBJ1-1, the V gene TRBV18, with unresolved D. The CDR3 loop spans 16 amino acids. The germline V gene has CDR1 KGHSH and CDR2 LQKENI. V was pared by 1 base and J by 0 bases, with 12 bases between. The CDR3 coding sequence is TGTGCCAGCTCACCACAGGGCAACCCCATGAACACTGAAGCTTTCTTT. This gives the protein CASSPQGNPMNTEAFF.

This clonotype was observed a handful of times. The chain carries TRBV10-3 and TRBJ2-7, with D tentatively TRBD2 (6 bases). Trimming took off 4 bases at V and 2 bases at J, with 15 bases between the two ends. The CDR3 covers 15 residues. CDR1 ENHRY and CDR2 SYGVKD come from the germline V gene. CDR3 in amino acids: CAISATRDSTYEQYF. CDR3 DNA sequence: TGTGCCATCAGTGCGACTCGGGACTCCACCTACGAGCAGTACTTC.

Many counts were recorded for this clonotype. The rearrangement joins TRBV7-8 to TRBJ2-7, with a tentative D call TRBD2 (7 bases). From germline, CDR1 is SGHVS and CDR2 FQNEAQ. The CDR3 consists of 16 residues. Trimming left V 1 base short and J 7 bases short, with 20 bases between. CDR3 loop: CASSLDRGGPPREQYF. The CDR3 DNA follows: TGTGCCAGCAGCTTAGATCGCGGGGGCCCCCCACGGGAGCAGTACTTC.

This clonotype came up a few times. V and J are TRBV7-9 and TRBJ2-7; 7 positions agree with TRBD1. The length of the CDR3 is 12 residues. The V and J ends lost 5 bases and 6 bases, in that order; junction bases with no gene match: 4. The germline gives CDR1 SEHNR, CDR2 FQNEAQ (reference sequence). Written as DNA, the CDR3 is TGTGCCAGCAGCCCAAACAGGGGCGAGCAGTACTTC. Protein: CASSPNRGEQYF.

At least ten counts were recorded for this clonotype. The J gene is TRBJ1-4, the V gene TRBV7-8, with D uncertain. The germline V and J ends were trimmed by 1 base and 6 bases, with 12 bases remaining between them. The CDR3 covers 15 residues. The germline gives CDR1 SGHVS, CDR2 FQNEAQ. CDR3 DNA sequence: TGTGCCAGCAGCTTAGTGACCGGGCGGGATGAAAAACTGTTTTTT. It specifies CASSLVTGRDEKLFF. The whole variable domain, remainder taken from reference TRBV7-8 and TRBJ1-4, is GAGVSQSPRYKVAKRGQDVALRCDPISGHVSLFWYQQALGQGPEFLTYFQNEAQLDKSGLPSDRFFAERPEGSVSTLKIQRTQQEDSAVYLCASSLVTGRDEKLFFGSGTQLSVL.

This clonotype has a count of ten or more. The rearrangement uses TRBV6-5 and TRBJ2-7; no firm D call. The CDR3 runs 14 residues. The V end was cut by 6 bases, the J end by 5 bases, with 17 bases between. Germline-derived CDR1 and CDR2 are MNHEY and SVGAGI. The chain's CDR3 is CASSYRPRPDEQYF. CDR3 coding DNA: TGTGCCAGCAGCTACCGTCCTAGACCAGACGAGCAGTACTTC.

The V gene is TRBV20-1, the J gene TRBJ1-1, with 7 bases fitting TRBD1. The germline gives CDR1 DFQATT, CDR2 SNEGSKA (reference sequence). Trimming at V came to 5 bases and at J to 4 bases, leaving 4 bases not matched to a gene. The CDR3 has 12 amino acids. This CDR3 reads CSALPGGTEAFF. The CDR3 coding sequence is TGCAGTGCTCTACCAGGGGGCACTGAAGCTTTCTTT.

This clonotype was seen only a few times. The CDR3 sequence is CASKGQASGRWETQYF. CDR3 nucleotide sequence: TGTGCCAGCAAGGGCCAGGCTAGCGGGAGGTGGGAGACCCAGTACTTC. The chain recombines TRBV27 with TRBJ2-5, with 11 bases identical to TRBD2. The CDR3 loop spans 16 amino acids. The ends lost 7 bases at V and 5 bases at J; junction bases unmatched: 12. Looked up from germline, CDR1 is MNHEY and CDR2 is SMNVEV (reference sequence).

This clonotype was seen repeatedly, ten times or more. V and J are TRBV20-1 and TRBJ2-3, with D tentatively TRBD2 (7 bases). V shed 6 bases and J shed 8 bases, with 30 bases lying between them. Germline V CDR1 and CDR2: DFQATT, SNEGSKA (reference sequence). The CDR3 extends over 17 amino acids. CDR3 sequence (DNA): TGCAGTGCACGCCCCACGGACTGGGCCAAAGGGGGGGGTACGCAGTATTTT. It yields the protein CSARPTDWAKGGGTQYF.

This clonotype occurred a few times. Here the CDR3 DNA reads TGCAGTGCTAGAGGGATCGGGAGCGGGGTGACCCAGTACTTC. Translated: CSARGIGSGVTQYF. This rearrangement joins TRBV20-1 to TRBJ2-5; 7 bases align to TRBD2. Germline V gene lookup returns CDR1 DFQATT and CDR2 SNEGSKA (reference sequence). The CDR3 loop spans 14 amino acids. Trimming at V came to 1 base and at J to 7 bases, leaving 9 bases not matched to a gene.

The chain has TRBV12-3 or TRBV12-4 and TRBJ2-7; D gene uncertain. The CDR3 length is 13 residues. V lost 6 bases to trimming and J lost 2 bases, with 11 bases between them. The CDR3 protein is CASRPQTTYEQYF. CDR3 in DNA: TGTGCCAGCAGACCGCAGACCACCTACGAGCAGTACTTC.

This clonotype came up many times. The chain has TRBV29-1 and TRBJ2-1, with D uncertain. CDR3 length: 12 amino acids. V was trimmed by 4 bases and J by 8 bases, leaving 12 bases between them. Germline CDR1 and CDR2: SQVTM and ANQGSEA. The CDR3 bases are TGCAGCGTTGTGTGGAGTATAGATGAGCAGTTCTTC. Translation gives CSVVWSIDEQFF.

This clonotype was seen ten or more times. V and J are TRBV15 and TRBJ2-3; the D gene could be TRBD1 or TRBD2 (6 bases each). Deletions cut 0 bases from V and 3 bases from J, with 13 bases between. This CDR3 is 16 amino acids long. Germline V CDR1 and CDR2: LNHNV, YYDKDF (reference sequence). CDR3 DNA: TGTGCCACCAGCAGAGAAGGTCAGGGGAGGACAGATACGCAGTATTTT. Amino acid sequence: CATSREGQGRTDTQYF.

Ten or more counts support this clonotype. The CDR3 DNA follows: TGCAGTGCTAGAGATTCTGGGGAGAGCTCCTACGAGCAGTACTTC. It specifies CSARDSGESSYEQYF. V is TRBV20-1 and J is TRBJ2-7; maybe TRBD2 (5 bases). This CDR3 has 15 amino acids. Germline V gives CDR1 DFQATT, CDR2 SNEGSKA (reference sequence). V was pared by 0 bases and J by 0 bases, with 12 bases between.

This clonotype appeared many times. The chain couples TRBV7-2 to TRBJ2-5; TRBD2 is a possible D gene (7 bases). The CDR3 sequence is 18 residues long. V was cut by 1 base and J by 5 bases, with 23 bases left in between. In germline, CDR1 is SGHTA, CDR2 FQGNSA. CDR3 sequence (DNA): TGTGCCAGCAGCTTAGTCGTGGGGGGGGCGGAAATGGGGGAGACCCAGTACTTC. Its protein product is CASSLVVGGAEMGETQYF. Variable domain in full (rest from reference TRBV7-2 and TRBJ2-5): GAGVSQSPSNKVTEKGKDVELRCDPISGHTALYWYRQSLGQGLEFLIYFQGNSAPDKSGLPSDRFSAERTGGSVSTLTIQRTQQEDSAVYLCASSLVVGGAEMGETQYFGPGTRLLVL.

In this sample, this clonotype turned up many times. The chain's CDR3 is CASSGYSGRPKETQYF. The DNA for the CDR3 is TGTGCCAGCAGCGGATATAGCGGGAGGCCAAAAGAGACCCAGTACTTC. The chain has TRBV7-2 and TRBJ2-5; 10 bases map to TRBD2. The J segment lost 3 bases and the V segment lost 5 bases, leaving 9 bases of the junction unmatched. CDR1 is SGHTA, CDR2 FQGNSA, per germline. This CDR3 region has 16 residues.

There are a few counts of this clonotype. V and J are TRBV10-3 and TRBJ1-1, with 7 nucleotides matching TRBD1. The germline V gene has CDR1 ENHRY and CDR2 SYGVKD. J gave up 5 bases and V 8 bases, and 2 bases lay outside the gene matches. The length of the CDR3 is 11 residues. The CDR3 loop reads CAILQGTEAFF. In nucleotides, the CDR3 is TGTGCCATCCTACAGGGGACTGAAGCTTTCTTT.

This clonotype was observed many times. The chain recombines TRBV29-1 with TRBJ1-1, with D tentatively TRBD1 (5 bases). This CDR3 spans 12 amino acids. With 7 bases removed from V and 7 bases from J, the gap between germline ends came to 16 bases. The germline gives CDR1 SQVTM, CDR2 ANQGSEA. CDR3 in DNA: TGCAGCGCCCGGGGAGGGGAGATTGAAGCTTTCTTT. Amino acid sequence: CSARGGEIEAFF.

This clonotype was seen a few times. J is TRBJ1-6 and V is TRBV4-1, with 9 positions matching TRBD1. The CDR3 length is 22 residues. Germline V gives CDR1 MGHRA, CDR2 YSYEKL. Trimming took 0 bases from V and 0 from J; bases not matched to a gene: 15. The CDR3 DNA follows: TGCGCCAGCAGCCAAGATCATGGGGACAGGGCCCCCCTGAGCTCCTATAATTCACCCCTCCACTTT. This translates into CASSQDHGDRAPLSSYNSPLHF.

This clonotype showed up just once. The chain combines TRBV5-4 with TRBJ2-5; TRBD2 aligns across 8 bases. This CDR3 comprises 15 residues. Germline V CDR1 and CDR2: SGHNT, YYREEE (reference sequence). Trimming at V came to 4 bases and at J to 4 bases, leaving 9 bases not matched to a gene. The CDR3 coding sequence is TGTGCCAGCAGCCCTACTAGCGGATCTGTAGAGACCCAGTACTTC. Residues: CASSPTSGSVETQYF.

In its sample, this clonotype was seen a few times. The CDR3 is CASSLTSSSGDGTDTQYF. The CDR3 DNA reads TGTGCCAGCAGCCTAACGTCTTCCAGCGGTGACGGCACAGATACGCAGTATTTT. The chain employs TRBV7-2 and TRBJ2-3, with D possibly being TRBD2 (5 bases). V was cut by 5 bases and J by 1 base, with 22 bases left in between. The germline V gene encodes CDR1 SGHTA and CDR2 FQGNSA. This CDR3 has 18 residues. Looking up the rest from reference TRBV7-2 and TRBJ2-3 gives the full variable domain: GAGVSQSPSNKVTEKGKDVELRCDPISGHTALYWYRQSLGQGLEFLIYFQGNSAPDKSGLPSDRFSAERTGGSVSTLTIQRTQQEDSAVYLCASSLTSSSGDGTDTQYFGPGTRLTVL.

The table lists this clonotype with many counts. CDR3 loop: CASTQTSGLEGLFF. CDR3 bases: TGTGCCAGCACCCAGACTAGCGGGTTGGAGGGGCTGTTTTTT. The V gene is TRBV7-9, the J gene TRBJ2-2; 10 bases are shared with TRBD2. The V gene end was trimmed by 7 bases and the J gene end by 13 bases; junction bases not matched to a gene: 12. This CDR3 region has 14 residues. Germline values: CDR1 SEHNR, CDR2 FQNEAQ (reference sequence).

The chain joins TRBV10-1 to TRBJ2-7; 7 bases are shared with TRBD2. Germline V gene data show CDR1 as WNHNN and CDR2 as SYGVQD (reference sequence). J was trimmed by 7 bases and V by 6 bases; bases with no gene match: 12. The CDR3 runs to 14 residues. Written as DNA, the CDR3 is TGCGCCAGCAGCGCAAGCGGGAATTTGGGTGAGCAGTACTTC. As protein: CASSASGNLGEQYF.

This clonotype occurred many times. This chain uses TRBV4-3 with TRBJ2-7; D gene uncertain. This CDR3 has 15 residues. Per germline, CDR1 LGHNA and CDR2 YSLEER. The V gene lost 1 base and the J gene lost 3 bases, with 13 bases spanning the gap. The CDR3 DNA sequence: TGCGCCAGCAGCCAAGGTCGGCTACCGCTCTACGAGCAGTACTTC. This gives the protein CASSQGRLPLYEQYF.

This clonotype was observed many times. This chain uses TRBV29-1 with TRBJ2-7; 10 bases fit TRBD2. Germline CDR1 and CDR2: SQVTM and ANQGSEA. V shed 5 bases and J 6 bases; nucleotides not matched to a gene: 10. CDR3 length: 14 amino acids. CDR3 bases: TGCAGCGTTTCTAGCGGGAGCCCCTTTGTCGAGCAGTACTTC. This translates into CSVSSGSPFVEQYF.

There are many counts of this clonotype. The V call is TRBV4-3, the J call TRBJ2-5; the D gene is possibly TRBD1 (6 bases). Germline V gene lookup returns CDR1 LGHNA and CDR2 YSLEER. The length of the CDR3 is 16 residues. V was cut by 0 bases and J by 9 bases, with 20 bases left in between. The CDR3 DNA reads as TGCGCCAGCAGCCAAGATTTGGACAGCCATGGGGCGGCCCAGTACTTC. Protein: CASSQDLDSHGAAQYF.

This clonotype has ten or more counts. The chain couples TRBV27 to TRBJ2-1, with unresolved D. V shed 2 bases and J shed 9 bases, with 11 bases lying between them. Germline-derived CDR1 and CDR2 are MNHEY and SMNVEV (reference sequence). This CDR3 is 13 amino acids long. The CDR3, as DNA: TGTGCCAGCAGTTTAACCCGGCTCTCTGAGCAGTTCTTC. Its protein product is CASSLTRLSEQFF.

There are many counts of this clonotype. CDR3 sequence: CASSAPMGGTDTQYF. In DNA form, the CDR3 reads TGTGCCAGCAGTGCCCCAATGGGCGGCACAGATACGCAGTATTTT. The chain links TRBV28 to TRBJ2-3; D gene ambiguous. This CDR3 spans 15 amino acids. Per germline, CDR1 MDHEN and CDR2 SYDVKM. V dropped 5 bases and J dropped 1 base, with 13 bases sitting between them.

In its sample, this clonotype was seen a few times. The gene calls are TRBV3-1 and TRBJ2-7; D unresolved. This CDR3 spans 14 amino acids. V lost 7 bases and J lost 0, with 13 bases in between. Germline V CDR1 and CDR2: LGHDT, YNNKEL (reference sequence). DNA for the CDR3: TGTGCCAGCACCCGCGGTATCCACTCCTACGAGCAGTACTTC. Its translation: CASTRGIHSYEQYF.

Of note for this clonotype: One base away lies a much larger clone, so this may be a sequencing read error. The chain links TRBV14 to TRBJ1-1; 7 positions match TRBD1. CDR1 is SGHDN, CDR2 FVKESK, per germline. After removal of 4 bases from V and 5 bases from J, the junction contained 7 bases not matched to a gene. This CDR3 is 14 amino acids long. The CDR3 nucleotides are TGTGCCAGCAGCCCCTACAGGGGTAGGACTGAAGCTTTCTTT. It encodes CASSPYRGRTEAFF.

In DNA, the CDR3 is TGCGCCAGCAGCTTGCCTGTAACGAACACCGGGGAGCTGTTTTTT. Translating it yields CASSLPVTNTGELFF. The rearrangement uses TRBV5-1 and TRBJ2-2; D is unresolved. Trimming left V 1 base short and J 0 bases short, with 7 bases between. Germline V gene data show CDR1 as SGHRS and CDR2 as YFSETQ. The CDR3 consists of 15 residues.